Following are 18 T cell receptor beta chains from one sample sequenced in a study of PD-1 blockade in mismatch repair-deficient tumors. This table comes from immunoSEQ multiplex PCR, and its TCRdb copy is limited to in-frame clones, with some not included. The table includes tens of thousands of clones, almost 80% detected once. Sequenced here: peripheral blood, sampled 2 weeks after starting pembrolizumab. These receptor sequences come from an adult with mismatch repair-deficient cancer.

J is TRBJ2-7 and V is TRBV11-3, with 7 bases that match TRBD1. This CDR3 comprises 15 residues. With 0 bases clipped from V and 7 bases from J, the junction kept 9 bases outside the gene matches. Germline lookup yields CDR1 SGHNT and CDR2 YENEEA. For the CDR3, the DNA is TGTGCCAGCAGCTTAGATCGACAGGGAGTCAGGGAGCAGTACTTC. Its translation is CASSLDRQGVREQYF.

This clone was counted between two and nine times. This chain connects TRBV28 to TRBJ1-5, with 8 bases lining up with TRBD1. With V trimmed by 6 bases and J by 2 bases, 9 bases remained unmatched. The CDR3 spans 16 residues. The germline V gene encodes CDR1 MDHEN and CDR2 SYDVKM. CDR3 region: CASSSPTGVGNQPQHF. Written as DNA, the CDR3 is TGTGCCAGCAGCTCTCCGACAGGGGTGGGCAATCAGCCCCAGCATTTT.

As regards this clone: At one end, the junction sequence differs from germline, possibly due to a read error. J is TRBJ2-5 and V is TRBV5-1; TRBD2 matches at 16 bases. The CDR3 totals 17 residues. CDR1 is SGHRS and CDR2 is YFSETQ in the germline V gene. Here the CDR3 reads CASSFAGLAGGSETRYF. The CDR3 DNA reads as TGCGCCAGCAGCTTCGCGGGACTAGCGGGAGGGTCAGAGACCCGGTACTTC.

The sample holds one count of this clone. The chain uses TRBV6-1 and TRBJ2-5, with 10 bases fitting TRBD1. The CDR3 loop spans 14 amino acids. The germline gives CDR1 MNHNS, CDR2 SASEGT. V lost 8 bases to trimming and J lost 5 bases; unmatched junction nucleotides: 8. CDR3 in DNA: TGTGCCAGCGGTAGACAGGGGGCTGGTGAGACCCAGTACTTC. This encodes CASGRQGAGETQYF.

This chain links TRBV19 with TRBJ1-2; 8 bases map to TRBD1. This CDR3 is 18 amino acids long. CDR1 LNHDA and CDR2 SQIVND come from the germline V gene (reference sequence). J lost 4 bases, V lost 9 bases, and 22 bases had no gene match. As DNA, the CDR3 is TGTGCCAGCAATCCAGGACGGACAGGGAAAGTTCTAGTCTATGGCTACACCTTC. Translated, it gives CASNPGRTGKVLVYGYTF.

The chain uses TRBV5-1 and TRBJ2-1; perhaps TRBD1 as D (5 bases). This CDR3 has 14 amino acids. With 9 bases removed from V and 5 bases from J, the gap between germline ends came to 18 bases. Per germline, CDR1 SGHRS and CDR2 YFSETQ. CDR3 amino acids: CATRAGQENNEQFF. Written as DNA, the CDR3 is TGCGCCACCAGGGCTGGACAAGAAAACAATGAGCAGTTCTTC.

The count of this clone is one. This rearrangement joins TRBV19 to TRBJ2-7, with TRBD2 identical over 11 bases. The CDR3 totals 14 residues. The germline gives CDR1 LNHDA, CDR2 SQIVND (reference sequence). V lost 1 base to trimming and J lost 6 bases; unmatched junction nucleotides: 2. CDR3 region: CASSIGLAGTEQYF. The DNA for the CDR3 is TGTGCCAGTAGTATAGGACTAGCGGGAACCGAGCAGTACTTC.

The rearrangement joins TRBV15 to TRBJ1-4; D unclear. V was clipped by 0 bases and J by 8 bases, with 10 bases between them. The germline CDR1 and CDR2 sequences are LNHNV and YYDKDF (reference sequence). There are 14 residues in the CDR3. CDR3 sequence reads: CATSRDLTTEKLFF. In DNA, the CDR3 is TGTGCCACCAGCAGAGATTTGACCACGGAAAAACTGTTTTTT.

This rearrangement joins TRBV29-1 to TRBJ1-1; D is undetermined. The CDR3 is 13 residues long. Per the germline V gene, CDR1 is SQVTM and CDR2 is ANQGSEA. The V end was cut by 4 bases, the J end by 4 bases, with 13 bases between. CDR3 in amino acids: CSVAPGSGTEAFF. The DNA of the CDR3 is TGCAGCGTTGCCCCGGGGAGTGGCACTGAAGCTTTCTTT.

The V and J genes are TRBV6-1 and TRBJ1-4; D uncertain. Trimming removed 7 bases from V and 7 bases from J, with 7 bases in between. The CDR3 covers 11 residues. Germline V CDR1 and CDR2: MNHNS, SASEGT. The CDR3 is CASTSTEKLFF. DNA for the CDR3: TGTGCCAGCACCTCCACTGAAAAACTGTTTTTT.

The chain recombines TRBV18 with TRBJ2-7; a weak D match, TRBD2 (5 bases). Germline values: CDR1 KGHSH, CDR2 LQKENI. V was clipped by 6 bases and J by 7 bases, with 13 bases between them. This CDR3 has 12 residues. CDR3 DNA sequence: TGTGCCAGCTCCCGCCGGGAAGGGGAGCAGTACTTC. Translation gives CASSRREGEQYF.

This chain joins TRBV6-4 and TRBJ2-3; 13 nucleotides align to TRBD2. The CDR3 spans 15 residues. The germline gives CDR1 MRHNA, CDR2 SNTAGT. Trimming removed 7 bases from V and 9 bases from J; junction bases left unmatched: 10. The CDR3 loop is CASKRLAGGTGTQYF. Here the CDR3 DNA reads TGTGCCAGCAAGAGACTAGCGGGAGGCACAGGGACGCAGTATTTT.

V gene TRBV7-2 combines with J gene TRBJ1-1; 9 nucleotides line up with TRBD1. There are 15 residues in the CDR3. The trim removed 4 bases at V and 11 bases at J, leaving 14 bases unmatched. Germline values: CDR1 SGHTA, CDR2 FQGNSA. The CDR3 DNA is TGTGCCAGCAGCTGGTCGGGGGCACAGGGGGCCGTCGCTTTCTTT. Protein: CASSWSGAQGAVAFF.

This chain links TRBV5-1 with TRBJ2-6; TRBD1 matches 9 bases. Trimming at V came to 4 bases and at J to 1 base, leaving 6 bases not matched to a gene. Germline V gene data show CDR1 as SGHRS and CDR2 as YFSETQ. CDR3 size: 17 residues. The CDR3 bases are TGCGCCAGCAGCGGCGGGACAGGGTCTTCTGGGGCCAACGTCCTGACTTTC. This gives the protein CASSGGTGSSGANVLTF.

The rearrangement uses TRBV30 and TRBJ2-1; 10 nucleotides agree with TRBD2. The CDR3 is 14 amino acids. The junction had 5 bases not matched to a gene; V was cut back by 2 bases and J by 7 bases. Germline loops: CDR1 GTSNPN, CDR2 SVGIG (reference sequence). The CDR3 loop is CAWSWLAGENEQFF. CDR3 in DNA: TGTGCCTGGAGTTGGCTAGCGGGAGAGAATGAGCAGTTCTTC.

This chain joins TRBV11-3 and TRBJ2-7, with D unresolved. V lost 1 base and J 2 bases, leaving 6 bases between the germline ends. CDR3 length equals 13 residues. Germline V gene lookup returns CDR1 SGHNT and CDR2 YENEEA. CDR3 region: CASSLAYPYEQYF. CDR3 DNA sequence: TGTGCCAGCAGCTTAGCCTACCCCTACGAGCAGTACTTC.

The rearrangement uses TRBV12-5 and TRBJ1-1; D gene unclear. The CDR3 runs to 16 residues. Germline assignment: CDR1 LGHNT and CDR2 FRNRAP. The ends were cut back, 3 bases at V and 0 bases at J, with 14 bases in the middle. CDR3: CASGFFGEGVNTEAFF. CDR3 sequence (DNA): TGTGCTAGTGGTTTTTTCGGGGAAGGCGTGAACACTGAAGCTTTCTTT.

This sequence joins TRBV13 and TRBJ1-5; D not resolved. CDR1 and CDR2 (germline): PRHDT, FYEKMQ (reference sequence). The CDR3 is 12 amino acids. V gave up 0 bases and J gave up 11 bases, with 8 bases separating them. CDR3 in DNA: TGTGCCAGCAGCTTAGGTGCCACAGCCCAGCATTTT. It is translated as CASSLGATAQHF.